This T cell receptor beta chain appears in the sequencing data of a study of CD8 T cells in Susac syndrome. It was with random hexamers that roughly 0.45 to 1 ug RNA was reverse transcribed. Across 54 Vbeta and 13 Jbeta, immunoSEQ multiplex PCR amplified TCR beta CDR3. TCRdb reanalysed the immunoSEQ multiplex PCR reads using MiXCR and keeps one entry per CDR3 protein. The sample has 200,000 to 250,000 distinct CDR3 sequences, 93% seen once; the top ten hold approximately 0.072%. From germline, CDR1 is SEHNR and CDR2 FQNEAQ (reference sequence). The CDR3 is 16 residues long. The V and J ends lost 5 bases and 2 bases, in that order; junction bases with no gene match: 11. The patients serving as multiple sclerosis controls were treatment-naive. They had stable or active relapsing-remitting disease and fulfilled revised McDonald criteria.

This chain uses TRBV7-9 with TRBJ1-1; 7 bases line up with TRBD1. The TCR sequence derives from a human donor with multiple sclerosis. Sequenced sample: CD4+ T cells from PBMCs. CDR3 coding DNA: TGTGCCAGCAGCGCCACCTCCGGGACAGTAAACACTGAAGCTTTCTTT. Translated, it gives CASSATSGTVNTEAFF.